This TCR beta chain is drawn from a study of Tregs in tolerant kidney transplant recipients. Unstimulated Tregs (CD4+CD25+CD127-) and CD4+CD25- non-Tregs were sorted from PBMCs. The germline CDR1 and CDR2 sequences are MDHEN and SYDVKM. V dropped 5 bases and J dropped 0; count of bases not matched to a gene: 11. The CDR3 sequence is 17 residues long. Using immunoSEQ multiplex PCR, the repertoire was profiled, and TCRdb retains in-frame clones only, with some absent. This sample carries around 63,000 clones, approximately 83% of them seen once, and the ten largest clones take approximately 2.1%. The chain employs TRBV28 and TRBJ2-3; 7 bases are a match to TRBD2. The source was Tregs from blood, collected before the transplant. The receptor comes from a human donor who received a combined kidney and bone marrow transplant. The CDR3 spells CASSPSTPSGSTDTQYF. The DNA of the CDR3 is TGTGCCAGCAGTCCTTCGACCCCTAGCGGAAGCACAGATACGCAGTATTTT.